The rows below give T cell receptor beta chains drawn from one sample of a study of blood T cell repertoires in COVID-19. Profiled with immunoSEQ multiplex PCR; TCRdb holds only in-frame clones, not every one. Of approximately 61,000 clones listed, around 85% are singletons. Source material: peripheral blood. Receptor source: a man between 65 and 79 years old with acute or convalescent COVID-19. Each CDR3 is given with its conserved first and last residue. A D gene is named only where the DNA matches it firmly. A row's size may be missing; if present it is once, few, many or a size class.

-	TRBV5-1	TRBJ2-3	-	TGCGCCAGCAGCTTGCGGCAGGGCGCAGATACGCAGTATTTT	CASSLRQGADTQYF
TRBD2	TRBV5-1	TRBJ2-5	-	TGCGCCAGCAGCCCGGGGACTAGCGGGGGACGGACCCAGTACTTC	CASSPGTSGGRTQYF
TRBD1	TRBV10-1	TRBJ1-2	-	TGCGCCAGCAGTGGGCCCTCCTTCACAGGGGTCTATGGCTACACCTTC	CASSGPSFTGVYGYTF
-	TRBV2	TRBJ1-4	-	TGTGCCAGCAGTGACCGGGCAACTAATGAAAAACTGTTTTTT	CASSDRATNEKLFF
TRBD2	TRBV7-2	TRBJ2-5	-	TGTGCCAGCAGCTTAGCGTTAGCGGGGGGGCAAGAGACCCAGTACTTC	CASSLALAGGQETQYF
TRBD1	TRBV3-1/TRBV3-2	TRBJ1-2	few	TGTGCCAGCAGCCGCGGAGGGGACAGGGACAACTATGGCTACACCTTC	CASSRGGDRDNYGYTF
TRBD1	TRBV19	TRBJ1-4	-	TGTGCCAGTAGTATCTTTTATATCTCTCGGACAGGGGATAATGAAAAACTGTTTTTT	CASSIFYISRTGDNEKLFF
TRBD2	TRBV6-2/TRBV6-3	TRBJ2-1	-	TGTGCCAGCAGTGCTGCGGGGGGGCCATACAATGAGCAGTTCTTC	CASSAAGGPYNEQFF
TRBD1	TRBV5-1	TRBJ2-5	-	TGCGCCAGCAGCTTGGCTGGGACAGAACAAGAGACCCAGTACTTC	CASSLAGTEQETQYF
-	TRBV7-9	TRBJ1-1	-	TGTGCCAGCAGCTTAGGGCAGGGCGGGGACACTGAAGCTTTCTTT	CASSLGQGGDTEAFF
-	TRBV9	TRBJ1-1	-	TGTGCCAGCAGCGTAGCTATGGTGAACACTGAAGCTTTCTTT	CASSVAMVNTEAFF
-	TRBV6-1	TRBJ1-3	-	TGTGCCAGCAGTGAAACGTGGGGCAGGGGACCATCCACCTCTGGAAACACCATATATTTT	CASSETWGRGPSTSGNTIYF
TRBD1	TRBV15	TRBJ1-6	-	TGTGCCACCAGCAGATGGACAGGAGTTTATTCACCCCTCCACTTT	CATSRWTGVYSPLHF
-	TRBV3-1/TRBV3-2	TRBJ2-1	-	TGTGCCAGCAGCCAAGGAATTTTTGCGGGGCCCTACAATGAGCAGTTCTTC	CASSQGIFAGPYNEQFF
-	TRBV15	TRBJ2-1	-	TGTGCCACCAGCAGAGTCGGGGAGCAGTTCTTC	CATSRVGEQFF
-	TRBV5-4	TRBJ2-2	-	TGTGCCAGCAGCTTGGTGCAGGGTGAAGGCACCGGGGAGCTGTTTTTT	CASSLVQGEGTGELFF
-	TRBV7-9	TRBJ1-1	-	TGTGCCAGCAGCTTTGGGGGACAGAACACTGAAGCTTTCTTT	CASSFGGQNTEAFF
-	TRBV5-1	TRBJ1-2	once	TGCGCCAGCAGCTTGGGCGGGGGCCTCTATGGCTACACCTTC	CASSLGGGLYGYTF
TRBD1	TRBV10-3	TRBJ2-7	-	TGTGCCATCAGTGATATACAGGGACAGGGATATAACTCCTACGAGCAGTACTTC	CAISDIQGQGYNSYEQYF
TRBD1	TRBV4-1	TRBJ2-6	-	TGCGCCAGCAGCCAAGAGGGACAGGTATTCTCTGGGGCCAACGTCCTGACTTTC	CASSQEGQVFSGANVLTF
-	TRBV3-1/TRBV3-2	TRBJ2-5	once	TGTGCCAGCAGCCAAGAACGGTCAAAGACCCAGTACTTC	CASSQERSKTQYF
TRBD1	TRBV6-5	TRBJ1-2	-	TGTGCCACCTTGGGACAGCCCTATGGCTACACCTTC	CATLGQPYGYTF
TRBD1	TRBV28	TRBJ1-4	-	TGTGCCAGCAGTTCACAGGGGGCCAATGAAAAACTGTTTTTT	CASSSQGANEKLFF
TRBD1	TRBV5-1	TRBJ2-5	-	TGCGCCAGCAGCCCTACAGGGGGTCGTTCGGAGACCCAGTACTTC	CASSPTGGRSETQYF
-	TRBV5-1	TRBJ2-2	-	TGCGCCAGCAGGTTACAGGGAGACACCGGGGAGCTGTTTTTT	CASRLQGDTGELFF
-	TRBV19	TRBJ2-7	-	TGTGCCAGTAGTACGACAGGAAGCTCCTACGAGCAGTACTTC	CASSTTGSSYEQYF
-	TRBV2	TRBJ1-5	-	TGTGCCAGCAGTGGTCTGGGTTCAGGTCAGCCCCAGCATTTT	CASSGLGSGQPQHF
-	TRBV11-2	TRBJ2-5	-	TGTGCCAGCAGCCCCTGGACTCGGCAAGAGACCCAGTACTTC	CASSPWTRQETQYF
TRBD1	TRBV2	TRBJ2-5	-	TGTGCCAGCACTAGGACAGGGACCGAAGAGACCCAGTACTTC	CASTRTGTEETQYF
-	TRBV2	TRBJ2-5	-	TGTGCCAGCAACCGGGGACTCCAAGAGACCCAGTACTTC	CASNRGLQETQYF
-	TRBV6-5	TRBJ2-3	-	TGTGCCAGCAGAAGAGATTCGAACACAGATACGCAGTATTTT	CASRRDSNTDTQYF
TRBD1	TRBV10-3	TRBJ2-5	-	TGTGCCATCAGCCCGCCGACAGGGCGGCAAGAGACCCAGTACTTC	CAISPPTGRQETQYF
-	TRBV7-2	TRBJ1-6	few	TGTGCCAGCAGCTCCTCGTATTCACCCCTCCACTTT	CASSSSYSPLHF
-	TRBV28	TRBJ2-7	-	TGTGCCAGCAGTTTGGGCAGGGAGGATGGCTACGAGCAGTACTTC	CASSLGREDGYEQYF
-	TRBV4-1	TRBJ1-3	few	TGCGCCAGCAGCCCGGACAGCTACTCTGGAAACACCATATATTTT	CASSPDSYSGNTIYF
TRBD1	TRBV2	TRBJ2-7	-	TGTGCCAGCAAAGGGACAGGGGGCGGATACGAGCAGTACTTC	CASKGTGGGYEQYF
-	TRBV19	TRBJ1-5	few	TGTGCCAGTAGCACCGTTCCTCGGGGGCCCCAGCATTTT	CASSTVPRGPQHF
-	TRBV11-1	TRBJ2-7	-	TGTGCCAGCAGCTTAGAGATACAGGGATACCACGAGCAGTACTTC	CASSLEIQGYHEQYF
TRBD1	TRBV6-5	TRBJ2-5	-	TGTGCCAGCACCCCACCCGGACAGGCCCAAGAGACCCAGTACTTC	CASTPPGQAQETQYF
-	TRBV6-5	TRBJ2-2	-	TGTGCCAGCAGTCCCCCAGGGTTCACCGGGGAGCTGTTTTTT	CASSPPGFTGELFF
TRBD1	TRBV10-3	TRBJ1-2	-	TGTGCCATCCAGGGGGCGCAAAACTATGGCTACACCTTC	CAIQGAQNYGYTF
-	TRBV11-2	TRBJ1-6	-	TGTGCCAGCAGCTTAGAGTCAGGTGGTAATTCACCCCTCCACTTT	CASSLESGGNSPLHF
TRBD1	TRBV6-1	TRBJ1-6	-	TGTGCCAGCAGTGAAGTGGGACAGGGGACCTCACCCCTCCACTTT	CASSEVGQGTSPLHF
-	TRBV12-3/TRBV12-4	TRBJ1-1	-	TGTGCCAGCATCCTTCGGACTGAAGCTTTCTTT	CASILRTEAFF
TRBD1	TRBV28	TRBJ1-2	-	TGTGCCAGCAGTTTAGGTACAGGGGCTTCGAGTGGCTACACCTTC	CASSLGTGASSGYTF